These T cell receptor beta chains were read from a single sample in a study of T cell responses to AZD1222 COVID-19 vaccine. This table comes from immunoSEQ multiplex PCR, and its TCRdb copy is limited to in-frame clones, with some not included. The sample contains some 31,000 clones, nearly 95% of which appear only once. This specimen was peripheral blood, taken on day 0 of AZD1222 vaccination. The receptors derive from an adult in good health. Both conserved end residues are part of each CDR3. The order of the fields is J gene, V gene, clone size, D gene, CDR3 protein, CDR3 DNA. D genes are given only for firm matches. Rows give clone size only sometimes, using once, few, many, or a class for an expanded clone.

J: TRBJ1-4
V: TRBV16
size: .
D: TRBD1
CDR3: CASSQSLTGGFF
DNA: TGTGCCAGCAGCCAATCTCTGACAGGGGGCTTTTTT

J: TRBJ1-1
V: TRBV9
size: .
D: .
CDR3: CASSATGLNTEAFF
DNA: TGTGCCAGCAGCGCTACAGGGTTGAACACTGAAGCTTTCTTT

J: TRBJ1-3
V: TRBV4-1
size: few
D: .
CDR3: CASSQGPPGGSSGNTIYF
DNA: TGCGCCAGCAGCCAAGGCCCACCCGGGGGGAGCTCTGGAAACACCATATATTTT

J: TRBJ2-1
V: TRBV10-1
size: .
D: .
CDR3: CASSDVGPRGNEQFF
DNA: TGCGCCAGCAGTGATGTCGGGCCCCGAGGAAATGAGCAGTTCTTC

J: TRBJ1-4
V: TRBV24-1
size: .
D: .
CDR3: CATSDAGQFEKLFF
DNA: TGTGCCACCAGTGATGCCGGACAGTTTGAAAAACTGTTTTTT

J: TRBJ1-1
V: TRBV27
size: .
D: .
CDR3: CASSATVNTEAFF
DNA: TGTGCCAGCAGTGCCACAGTGAACACTGAAGCTTTCTTT

J: TRBJ1-1
V: TRBV6-6
size: .
D: .
CDR3: CASRVEGRSIVEAFF
DNA: TGTGCCAGCAGGGTCGAGGGAAGGTCAATCGTTGAAGCTTTCTTT

J: TRBJ1-6
V: TRBV5-1
size: .
D: .
CDR3: CASSLGLLIDSPLHF
DNA: TGCGCCAGCAGCTTGGGGCTATTGATAGATTCACCCCTCCACTTT

J: TRBJ1-2
V: TRBV2
size: .
D: TRBD1
CDR3: CATGQGGTGYTF
DNA: TGTGCCACCGGACAGGGGGGTACTGGCTACACCTTC

J: TRBJ1-5
V: TRBV28
size: once
D: TRBD1
CDR3: CASRPGQGGQPQHF
DNA: TGTGCCAGCAGACCCGGACAGGGCGGGCAGCCCCAGCATTTT

J: TRBJ2-1
V: TRBV5-5
size: .
D: .
CDR3: CASSLAGQGYNEQFF
DNA: TGTGCCAGCAGCTTGGCAGGGCAGGGCTACAATGAGCAGTTCTTC

J: TRBJ2-7
V: TRBV10-3
size: .
D: TRBD2
CDR3: CAIRGLSSYEQYF
DNA: TGTGCCATCCGGGGACTAAGCTCCTACGAGCAGTACTTC

J: TRBJ1-4
V: TRBV4-1
size: .
D: .
CDR3: CASSQDRGTYNEKLFF
DNA: TGCGCCAGCAGCCAAGATCGAGGCACCTATAATGAAAAACTGTTTTTT

J: TRBJ2-1
V: TRBV12-5
size: .
D: .
CDR3: CASGLRDVIEQFF
DNA: TGTGCTAGTGGTTTAAGGGACGTCATTGAGCAGTTCTTC

J: TRBJ2-2
V: TRBV28
size: .
D: .
CDR3: CASSWGRVTGELFF
DNA: TGTGCCAGCAGTTGGGGCCGGGTCACCGGGGAGCTGTTTTTT

J: TRBJ2-1
V: TRBV5-8
size: .
D: .
CDR3: CASSLQTGSFSSYNEQFF
DNA: TGTGCCAGCAGCTTACAAACAGGTTCATTTAGCTCCTACAATGAGCAGTTCTTC

J: TRBJ1-1
V: TRBV7-2
size: .
D: .
CDR3: CASSLQFGDEAFF
DNA: TGTGCCAGCAGCTTGCAGTTTGGGGATGAAGCTTTCTTT

J: TRBJ2-7
V: TRBV6-5
size: .
D: .
CDR3: CASSYEGYEQYF
DNA: TGTGCCAGCAGTTACGAGGGCTACGAGCAGTACTTC

J: TRBJ2-7
V: TRBV14
size: .
D: .
CDR3: CASSGSGWGYEQYF
DNA: TGTGCCAGCAGCGGATCGGGGTGGGGTTACGAGCAGTACTTC

J: TRBJ2-1
V: TRBV13
size: once
D: TRBD2
CDR3: CASSSTGTSGSGAYNEQFF
DNA: TGTGCCAGCAGCTCAACCGGGACTAGCGGGAGTGGGGCCTACAATGAGCAGTTCTTC

J: TRBJ2-1
V: TRBV4-3
size: .
D: TRBD2
CDR3: CASSQDPLAGDEQFF
DNA: TGCGCCAGCAGCCAAGATCCTCTAGCGGGCGATGAGCAGTTCTTC

J: TRBJ2-7
V: TRBV6-6
size: .
D: TRBD1
CDR3: CASSPLKVLGTGIYEQYF
DNA: TGTGCCAGCAGTCCCCTCAAGGTGTTAGGGACAGGGATCTACGAGCAGTACTTC

J: TRBJ2-5
V: TRBV7-9
size: .
D: TRBD1
CDR3: CASSLSQGQETQYF
DNA: TGTGCCAGCAGCTTATCACAGGGGCAAGAGACCCAGTACTTC

J: TRBJ1-3
V: TRBV5-6
size: .
D: .
CDR3: CASSPPAGNTIYF
DNA: TGTGCCAGCAGCCCTCCGGCCGGAAACACCATATATTTT

J: TRBJ1-1
V: TRBV6-6
size: .
D: .
CDR3: CASILGSNTEAFF
DNA: .

J: TRBJ2-1
V: TRBV28
size: .
D: .
CDR3: CASSYLFRHNEQFF
DNA: TGTGCCAGCAGTTATCTATTTAGGCACAATGAGCAGTTCTTC

J: TRBJ1-1
V: TRBV6-5
size: .
D: .
CDR3: CASRDYSDSEAFF
DNA: TGTGCCAGCAGGGACTACAGTGACAGTGAAGCTTTCTTT

J: TRBJ1-3
V: TRBV6-5
size: .
D: .
CDR3: CASSYKPFSGNTIYF
DNA: TGTGCCAGCAGTTACAAGCCTTTTTCTGGAAACACCATATATTTT

J: TRBJ1-5
V: TRBV6-2/TRBV6-3
size: .
D: TRBD1
CDR3: CASSYIRTGGTVDQPQHF
DNA: TGTGCCAGCAGTTATATACGGACAGGGGGGACGGTGGATCAGCCCCAGCATTTT

J: TRBJ1-5
V: TRBV4-1
size: few
D: .
CDR3: CASSQDSGGNQPQHF
DNA: TGCGCCAGCAGCCAAGATTCGGGCGGGAATCAGCCCCAGCATTTT

J: TRBJ2-1
V: TRBV30
size: .
D: TRBD2
CDR3: CAWLWGRGKNEQFF
DNA: TGTGCCTGGCTTTGGGGGAGGGGAAAGAATGAGCAGTTCTTC

J: TRBJ2-1
V: TRBV29-1
size: .
D: TRBD1
CDR3: CSVETGQAYNEQFF
DNA: TGCAGCGTTGAGACTGGACAGGCCTACAATGAGCAGTTCTTC

J: TRBJ1-2
V: TRBV7-2
size: .
D: .
CDR3: CASSLVQRNYGYTF
DNA: TGTGCCAGCAGCTTAGTCCAACGGAACTATGGCTACACCTTC

J: TRBJ2-5
V: TRBV7-8
size: .
D: .
CDR3: CASSFILGEVWETQYF
DNA: TGTGCCAGCAGCTTCATCCTCGGTGAAGTTTGGGAGACCCAGTACTTC

J: TRBJ1-5
V: TRBV4-3
size: .
D: .
CDR3: CASSQGRGQPQHF
DNA: TGCGCCAGCAGCCAAGGCAGAGGTCAGCCCCAGCATTTT

J: TRBJ2-5
V: TRBV9
size: once
D: TRBD2
CDR3: CASSVGLAGEEETQYF
DNA: TGTGCCAGCAGCGTAGGGCTAGCGGGAGAGGAAGAGACCCAGTACTTC

J: TRBJ1-1
V: TRBV28
size: .
D: .
CDR3: CASSPYYRAPGTEAFF
DNA: TGTGCCAGCAGTCCATACTACAGGGCCCCGGGCACTGAAGCTTTCTTT

J: TRBJ1-4
V: TRBV15
size: .
D: TRBD1
CDR3: CATAWGRQGATNEKLFF
DNA: TGTGCCACCGCGTGGGGAAGACAGGGGGCGACTAATGAAAAACTGTTTTTT

J: TRBJ1-1
V: TRBV16
size: .
D: .
CDR3: CASSLTMNTEAFF
DNA: TGTGCCAGCAGCCTCACGATGAACACTGAAGCTTTCTTT

J: TRBJ1-2
V: TRBV7-6
size: .
D: TRBD1
CDR3: CASSSASGQGHYGYTF
DNA: TGTGCCAGCAGCTCTGCATCGGGACAGGGGCACTATGGCTACACCTTC

J: TRBJ1-2
V: TRBV6-5
size: .
D: TRBD1
CDR3: CASSYSRQGLYGYTF
DNA: TGTGCCAGCAGTTATTCGAGACAGGGTCTGTATGGCTACACCTTC

J: TRBJ2-3
V: TRBV7-9
size: once
D: TRBD1
CDR3: CASSYRQGGTDTQYF
DNA: TGTGCCAGCAGCTATCGACAGGGTGGAACAGATACGCAGTATTTT

J: TRBJ1-2
V: TRBV6-6
size: .
D: .
CDR3: CASKSTGNYYGYTF
DNA: TGTGCCAGCAAAAGTACAGGCAACTACTATGGCTACACCTTC

J: TRBJ2-7
V: TRBV27
size: once
D: TRBD1
CDR3: CASSLWTGAHEQYF
DNA: TGTGCCAGCAGTTTATGGACAGGGGCTCACGAGCAGTACTTC

J: TRBJ2-7
V: TRBV12-5
size: .
D: TRBD2
CDR3: CASGLVIGTSVTYEQYF
DNA: TGTGCTAGTGGTTTGGTAATCGGTACTAGCGTTACCTACGAGCAGTACTTC

J: TRBJ2-3
V: TRBV6-5
size: few
D: .
CDR3: CASSYSRDLNTQYF
DNA: TGTGCCAGCAGTTACTCCCGGGACCTCAATACGCAGTATTTT

J: TRBJ2-1
V: TRBV19
size: .
D: .
CDR3: CASSIDGQHLRNEQFF
DNA: TGTGCCAGTAGTATAGACGGACAGCACCTCCGCAATGAGCAGTTCTTC

J: TRBJ2-7
V: TRBV5-6
size: .
D: TRBD1
CDR3: CASRRDSYEQYF
DNA: TGTGCCAGCAGGAGGGACAGTTACGAGCAGTACTTC

J: TRBJ1-3
V: TRBV13
size: .
D: .
CDR3: CASSLGGLAGNTIYF
DNA: TGTGCCAGCAGCTTAGGGGGCCTTGCTGGAAACACCATATATTTT

J: TRBJ2-1
V: TRBV11-3
size: .
D: .
CDR3: CASSPGTRYNEQFF
DNA: TGTGCCAGCAGCCCCGGGACCCGTTACAATGAGCAGTTCTTC

J: TRBJ1-2
V: TRBV3-1/TRBV3-2
size: .
D: .
CDR3: CASQNRDYGYTF
DNA: TGTGCCAGCCAAAATAGGGACTATGGCTACACCTTC

J: TRBJ2-5
V: TRBV5-1
size: .
D: .
CDR3: CASSPDSAETQYF
DNA: TGCGCCAGCAGCCCGGACTCCGCGGAGACCCAGTACTTC

J: TRBJ1-6
V: TRBV5-4
size: .
D: TRBD1
CDR3: CASSEADRESPLHF
DNA: TGTGCCAGCAGCGAGGCCGACAGGGAATCACCCCTCCACTTT

J: TRBJ1-5
V: TRBV14
size: .
D: .
CDR3: CASSQFQGGRQPQHF
DNA: TGTGCCAGCAGCCAATTTCAGGGAGGCCGGCAGCCCCAGCATTTT

J: TRBJ2-7
V: TRBV27
size: .
D: .
CDR3: CASRKGAEQYF
DNA: TGTGCCAGCAGAAAGGGCGCCGAGCAGTACTTC